The 6 T cell receptor beta chains reported below all come from one sample, sequenced in a study of human T cells and chemical hapten exposure. Time point meaning: patch test 3, about 24 weeks after DPC sensitization. This sample's treatment: therapeutic diphenylcyclopropenone sensitization with weekly scalp DPC. TCRdb re-called the RACE reads with MiXCR, one entry per CDR3 protein. The sample lists fewer than 100,000 distinct CDR3 sequences; under 13% were seen once. The material was whole blood, obtained in connection with sensitization to the hapten diphenylcyclopropenone (DPC). All receptors come from a woman aged 30 to 39 with alopecia areata. Some clones in this sample may be carry-over from other donors' samples.

The table lists this clonotype with a few counts. V gene TRBV27 combines with J gene TRBJ1-1; no firm D call. Germline CDR1 reads MNHEY; CDR2 reads SMNVEV (reference sequence). Trimming left V 5 bases short and J 0 bases short, with 10 bases between. CDR3 length equals 14 residues. CDR3 nucleotide sequence: TGTGCCAGCAGTCCCAGCCTAATGAACACTGAAGCTTTCTTT. Its translation is CASSPSLMNTEAFF.

The V and J genes are TRBV7-9 and TRBJ1-1; D unresolved. Germline V gene lookup returns CDR1 SEHNR and CDR2 FQNEAQ (reference sequence). Trimming shortened V by 5 bases and J by 5 bases, and 12 bases separated the two germline ends. The CDR3 consists of 13 residues. This chain's CDR3 is CASSPSGDTEAFF. CDR3 in DNA: TGTGCCAGCAGCCCCTCCGGGGATACTGAAGCTTTCTTT.

This clonotype has a count of ten or more. The chain joins TRBV30 to TRBJ1-2; unclear D gene. The CDR3 sequence is 17 residues long. Per germline, CDR1 GTSNPN and CDR2 SVGIG (reference sequence). The ends were cut back, 3 bases at V and 0 bases at J, with 20 bases in the middle. The CDR3 DNA follows: TGTGCCTGGAGGCTGGAGGGTGTGCTCGGCCCTAACTATGGCTACACCTTC. Protein product: CAWRLEGVLGPNYGYTF.

In its sample, this clonotype was seen a few times. V and J are TRBV9 and TRBJ1-1, with no clear D. The CDR3 runs to 15 residues. V was clipped by 4 bases and J by 2 bases, with 15 bases between them. Germline assignment: CDR1 SGDLS and CDR2 YYNGEE. The CDR3 loop reads CASSPTHSKNTEAFF. The DNA of the CDR3 is TGTGCCAGCAGCCCCACCCACAGCAAAAACACTGAAGCTTTCTTT. Full variable domain (rest looked up from reference TRBV9 and TRBJ1-1): DSGVTQTPKHLITATGQRVTLRCSPRSGDLSVYWYQQSLDQGLQFLIQYYNGEERAKGNILERFSAQQFPDLHSELNLSSLELGDSALYFCASSPTHSKNTEAFFGQGTRLTVV.

This clonotype was observed many times. The gene calls are TRBV29-1 and TRBJ1-5; no firm D call. The germline V gene has CDR1 SQVTM and CDR2 ANQGSEA. CDR3 length: 13 amino acids. With 1 base removed from V and 0 bases from J, the gap between germline ends came to 4 bases. CDR3 bases: TGCAGCGTTGAAGGGGATAGCAATCAGCCCCAGCATTTT. This sequence encodes CSVEGDSNQPQHF. Complete variable domain (other parts from reference TRBV29-1 and TRBJ1-5): SAVISQKPSRDICQRGTSLTIQCQVDSQVTMMFWYRQQPGQSLTLIATANQGSEATYESGFVIDKFPISRPNLTFSTLTVSNMSPEDSSIYLCSVEGDSNQPQHFGDGTRLSIL.

This clonotype appeared many times. V usage is TRBV20-1 and J usage is TRBJ1-1; no clear D gene. Trimming took 0 bases from V and 6 from J, leaving 8 bases between them. This CDR3 spans 12 amino acids. CDR1 and CDR2 (germline): DFQATT, SNEGSKA (reference sequence). CDR3 nucleotide sequence: TGCAGTGCTAGAGATCTCAGACCTGAAGCTTTCTTT. As protein: CSARDLRPEAFF.